The present entry profiles one T cell receptor beta chain with its context. The antigen is unknown. The CDR3 length is 16 residues. From germline, CDR1 is MNHEY and CDR2 SVGAGI. V shed 4 bases and J 2 bases; nucleotides not matched to a gene: 6. The sample comes from a study of vaccination and CD4 T cells after COVID-19. Noted treatment: roughly 10-day PBMC culture with coronavirus spike peptide pools or control peptides (ViraFEST assay). The Oncomine TCR Beta short-read assay sequenced DNA from cultured CD4+ T cells. TCRdb independently ran MiXCR on the PCR reads; one entry per CDR3 protein. The profile covers 17,000 or so distinct CDR3 sequences, with around 50% appearing a single time and roughly 7% taken by the ten largest.

The chain is built from TRBV6-5 and TRBJ1-5, with 9 bases identical to TRBD1. The sequenced sample consisted of CD4+ T cells from blood, cultured in vitro. This clonotype originated in a human donor who had recovered from COVID-19. The CDR3 DNA reads TGTGCCAGCAGTTCGGGACAGGGACGCGGCAATCAGCCCCAGCATTTT. It encodes CASSSGQGRGNQPQHF.